This T cell receptor beta chain was documented in a study of PD-1 blockade in classical Hodgkin lymphoma. Assay used: immunoSEQ multiplex PCR; TCRdb lists only in-frame clones, some missing. Among roughly 140,000 clones listed, less than 80% were seen once. After removal of 6 bases from V and 7 bases from J, the junction contained 9 bases not matched to a gene. Germline CDR1 KGHSH, CDR2 LQKENI. The CDR3 contains 15 residues. After autologous stem cell transplantation all patients relapsed, and prior brentuximab vedotin exposure differed between cohorts. The sequence came from a human donor with classical Hodgkin lymphoma. This chain links TRBV18 with TRBJ2-1, with 10 nucleotides matching TRBD1. The starting material was peripheral blood mononuclear cells (PBMCs), obtained before the second cycle of nivolumab. CDR3 amino acids: CASSQGQGRGNEQFF. The CDR3 nucleotides read TGTGCCAGCTCGCAGGGACAGGGGAGAGGGAATGAGCAGTTCTTC.